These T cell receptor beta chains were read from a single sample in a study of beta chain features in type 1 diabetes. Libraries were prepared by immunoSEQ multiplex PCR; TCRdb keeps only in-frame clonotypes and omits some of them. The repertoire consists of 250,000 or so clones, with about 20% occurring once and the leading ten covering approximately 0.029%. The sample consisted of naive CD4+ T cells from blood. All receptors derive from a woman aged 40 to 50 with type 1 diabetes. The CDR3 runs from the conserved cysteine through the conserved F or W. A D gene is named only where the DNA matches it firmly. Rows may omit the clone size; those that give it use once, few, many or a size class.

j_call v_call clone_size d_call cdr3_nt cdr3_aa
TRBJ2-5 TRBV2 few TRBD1 TGTGCCAGCAGAGACAGGGGCAAAGAGACCCAGTACTTC CASRDRGKETQYF
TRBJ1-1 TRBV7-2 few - TGTGCCAGCAGCAGATTCAGGGGTTCGGGCACTGAAGCTTTCTTT CASSRFRGSGTEAFF
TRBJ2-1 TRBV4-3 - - TGCGCCAGCAGCCTAAACAGGGTAAATGAGCAGTTCTTC CASSLNRVNEQFF
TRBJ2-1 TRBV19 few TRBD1 TGTGCCAGTAGTATAGCCAGGGGGCAAGGTGAGCAGTTCTTC CASSIARGQGEQFF
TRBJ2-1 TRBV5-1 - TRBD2 TGCGCCAGCAGCTTGGCACTAGCGGGACCGGCGGATGAGCAGTTCTTC CASSLALAGPADEQFF
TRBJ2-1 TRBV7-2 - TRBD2 TGTGCCAGCAGCTTAGTTGCGGGAGGGCTGTACAATGAGCAGTTCTTC CASSLVAGGLYNEQFF
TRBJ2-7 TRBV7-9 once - TGTGCCAGCAGCGAGGACGGAGGCGAGCAGTACTTC CASSEDGGEQYF
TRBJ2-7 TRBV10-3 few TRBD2 TGTGCCATCAGTGAGTCGGGGGGGACCTACGAGCAGTACTTC CAISESGGTYEQYF
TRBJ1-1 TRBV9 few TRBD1 TGTGCCAGCAGCGAGCTGACAGGGCAAATGGAGGGTTCTAACACTGAAGCTTTCTTT CASSELTGQMEGSNTEAFF
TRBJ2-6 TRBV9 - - TGTGCCAGCAGCGTAGTCCCTCGACTGGGCTCTGGGGCCAACGTCCTGACTTTC CASSVVPRLGSGANVLTF
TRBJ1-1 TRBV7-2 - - TGTGCCAGCAGCAGGACTCTGAACACTGAAGCTTTCTTT CASSRTLNTEAFF
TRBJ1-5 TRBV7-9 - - TGTGCCAGCAGCTTGGGGTCTCAGGGAAATCAGCCCCAGCATTTT CASSLGSQGNQPQHF